These T cell receptor beta chains were read from a single sample in a study of blood T cells in healthy people across ages. TCRdb used MiXCR to reprocess the 5' RACE reads, holding one entry per CDR3 protein. Of about a million distinct CDR3 sequences in the sample, just over 50% were seen once. The sequencing sample was made of blood. Receptor source: a woman aged 55-70 years in good health. CDR3s include the opening cysteine and the closing phenylalanine or tryptophan. A D gene is named only where the DNA matches it firmly. Where a row states a size, it is once, few, many or the class of an expanded clone; other rows omit it.

>TRBJ2-1|.|TRBD2|TRBV28
TGTGCCAGCAGTTTTCTAGCGGGAAAAGGGGGTAATGAGCAGTTCTTC
CASSFLAGKGGNEQFF
>TRBJ2-7|once|.|TRBV7-3
TGTACCAGCAGCTTAGACCGTACCTACGAGCAGTACTTC
CTSSLDRTYEQYF
>TRBJ2-3|few|.|TRBV7-2
TGTGCCAGCAGCACGCGGGACAGAGATACGCAGTATTTT
CASSTRDRDTQYF
>TRBJ2-7|.|TRBD2|TRBV7-9
TGTGCCAGCAGCCACAGGACTAGCGGATACGAGCAGTACTTC
CASSHRTSGYEQYF
>TRBJ2-1|.|TRBD2|TRBV28
TGTGCCAGCAGTTATATGACTAGCGGGAGTATCTACAATGAGCAGTTCTTC
CASSYMTSGSIYNEQFF
>TRBJ2-5|.|TRBD2|TRBV3-1
TGTGCCAGCAGCCAACGGACAAGCGGGACTAGCTTTAATGAGCAGTACTTC
CASSQRTSGTSFNEQYF
>TRBJ1-1|.|.|TRBV4-1
TGCGCCAGCAGAAGGGACACCTACACTGAAGCTTTCTTT
CASRRDTYTEAFF
>TRBJ2-1|.|.|TRBV20-1
TGCAGTGCTTCTCGGGAGTTCGAATACAATGAGCAGTTCTTC
CSASREFEYNEQFF
>TRBJ2-5|.|.|TRBV7-6
TGTGCCAGCAGCTTATACCGCGGGCTCCAAGAGACCCAGTACTTC
CASSLYRGLQETQYF
>TRBJ2-5|.|TRBD2|TRBV7-3
TGTGCCAGCAGCTTGGGAGGCGCGGGAGGTTATAATGAGCAGTACTTC
CASSLGGAGGYNEQYF
>TRBJ2-4|.|.|TRBV10-3
TGTGCCATCAGAGACGGGAGCATTCAGTACTTC
CAIRDGSIQYF
>TRBJ2-1|.|TRBD1|TRBV7-9
TGTGCCAGCACCTTAGTGGGACAGGGATACAATGAGCAGTTCTTC
CASTLVGQGYNEQFF
>TRBJ1-4|.|.|TRBV4-2
TGTGCCAGCAGCCAAGAAAGAGCCGCGGGCGGCCTTAATAAAAAACTGTTTTTT
CASSQERAAGGLNKKLFF
>TRBJ2-5|.|TRBD1|TRBV12-3/TRBV12-4
TGTGCCAGCAGTTTCTGGGCAGGGGGCTTTCGACAAGAGACCCAGTACTTC
CASSFWAGGFRQETQYF
>TRBJ2-2|.|TRBD2|TRBV5-1
TGCGCCAGTGGGACTAGCGGGACAAGCACCGGGGAGCTGTTTTTT
CASGTSGTSTGELFF
>TRBJ1-4|.|.|TRBV5-5
TGTGCCAGCAGCTCGAGGGAATTGGATGAAAAACTGTTTTTT
CASSSRELDEKLFF
>TRBJ2-2|.|.|TRBV4-2
TGTGCCAGCAGCCACCAGGGTTCCCCCGGGGAGCTGTTTTTT
CASSHQGSPGELFF
>TRBJ2-7|.|.|TRBV20-1
TGCAGTGCTAGCCTCACTGCTGGGCAGTACTTC
CSASLTAGQYF
>TRBJ2-4|.|TRBD1|TRBV27
TGTGCCAGCAGTTCGCCGACAGGGGGAAGGGTGAACATTCAGTACTTC
CASSSPTGGRVNIQYF
>TRBJ2-1|.|.|TRBV3-1
TGTGCCAGCAGCCAAGCAGGGGTTGTCATCTCCTACAATGAGCAGTTCTTC
CASSQAGVVISYNEQFF
>TRBJ2-3|.|.|TRBV20-1
TGCAGTGCTAGAGATCAGCAGCGGGGACACACAGATACGCAGTATTTT
CSARDQQRGHTDTQYF
>TRBJ2-1|.|.|TRBV28
TGTGCCAGCACCGACCAGGAAGAGCAGTTCTTC
CASTDQEEQFF
>TRBJ1-5|.|.|TRBV7-2
TGTGCCAGCAGCTTACTTAGGGTCGATCAGCCCCAGCATTTT
CASSLLRVDQPQHF
>TRBJ2-1|few|.|TRBV7-2
TGTGCCAGCAGCGTTATGCGGGGCGAAGAGACCCAGTTCTTC
CASSVMRGEETQFF
>TRBJ2-1|.|.|TRBV29-1
TGCAGCGTTGGGCGTAGCCCCTACGAGCAGTTCTTC
CSVGRSPYEQFF
>TRBJ2-7|few|TRBD2|TRBV20-1
TGCAGTGCTAGAGTCTATAAACTAGCGGGTGAGCAGTACTTC
CSARVYKLAGEQYF
>TRBJ2-4|.|TRBD2|TRBV28
TGTGCCAGCAGTCCCGGATTGAGGGACTTTGGGCGGGAGGCTTCGGCCAACAACATTCAGTACTTC
CASSPGLRDFGREASANNIQYF
>TRBJ2-1|.|TRBD1|TRBV6-2/TRBV6-3
TGTGCCAGCGGGGGACAGGGGGCGCGAAATGAGCAGTTCTTC
CASGGQGARNEQFF
>TRBJ1-4|.|.|TRBV21-1
TGTGCCAGCAGCAAAGGAGTTTGGGCAGTCCGTAATGAAAAACTGTTTTTT
CASSKGVWAVRNEKLFF
>TRBJ2-4|once|.|TRBV20-1
TGCAGTAAAGTAGGGAACGCCAAAAACATTCAGTACTTC
CSKVGNAKNIQYF
>TRBJ2-5|.|.|TRBV28
TGTGCCAGCAGTTTCTCCCTACGGAGGCGGTACCAAGAGACCCAGTACTTC
CASSFSLRRRYQETQYF
>TRBJ2-6|.|TRBD1|TRBV20-1
TGCAGTGCTATCGCGTCAGGGGGCGCTGGGGCCAACGTCCTGACTTTC
CSAIASGGAGANVLTF
>TRBJ2-5|few|TRBD2|TRBV3-1
TGTGCCAGCAGTCTAGCGGGAGGGCCGAGAGAGACCCAGTACTTC
CASSLAGGPRETQYF
>TRBJ2-5|.|.|TRBV28
TGTGCCAGCAGGTTAGGGGGGAGTCAAGAGACCCAGTACTTC
CASRLGGSQETQYF
>TRBJ2-1|.|TRBD1|TRBV20-1
TGCAGTGCTCATGACACAGGGGCCCACAATGAGCAGTTCTTC
CSAHDTGAHNEQFF
>TRBJ1-1|.|.|TRBV7-3
TGTGCCAGCAGCTTACTAATTCAAGGGGGGAACACTGAAGCTTTCTTT
CASSLLIQGGNTEAFF
>TRBJ2-7|few|TRBD2|TRBV20-1
TGCAGTGCTAGAGAAGCGGGACGGGTATGGGAGCAGTACTTC
CSAREAGRVWEQYF
>TRBJ2-5|few|.|TRBV6-5
TGTGCCAGCAGCCGTGCGAGGCCCCTAGGGACCCAGTACTTC
CASSRARPLGTQYF
>TRBJ1-1|.|TRBD1|TRBV18
TGTGCCAGCTCACCAGGACAGGTGAACACTGAAGCTTTCTTT
CASSPGQVNTEAFF
>TRBJ2-5|.|TRBD1|TRBV6-5
TGTGCCAGCAGTTCCGGACAGGAATGGGTCGCGCAGTACTTC
CASSSGQEWVAQYF
>TRBJ2-7|.|.|TRBV12-3/TRBV12-4
TGTGCCAGCAGTTTAGGGGGGTCTCAGGGATACGAGCAGTACTTC
CASSLGGSQGYEQYF
>TRBJ2-1|few|.|TRBV2
TGTGCCAGCAGTGAAGACTTGGGATACCCCTACAATGAGCAGTTCTTC
CASSEDLGYPYNEQFF